Detailed here is one T cell receptor beta chain. Trimming took 5 bases from V and 5 from J, leaving 15 bases between them. Germline V gene data show CDR1 as LNHNV and CDR2 as YYDKDF (reference sequence). The length of the CDR3 is 15 residues. The data were taken from a study of blood T cell repertoires in COVID-19. Using immunoSEQ multiplex PCR, the repertoire was profiled, and TCRdb retains in-frame clones only, with some absent. The sample carries about 230,000 clones, around 83% recorded once. This receptor was identified in a man aged 40-49 years with active or convalescent COVID-19. What was sequenced was peripheral blood. V gene TRBV15 combines with J gene TRBJ2-2, with a weak D call TRBD1 (7 bases). CDR3 DNA: TGTGCCACCAGCCAGGGGGGTCAGGGTACCGGGGAGCTGTTTTTT. It is translated as CATSQGGQGTGELFF.